This paragraph covers one T cell receptor beta chain sequence. The J segment lost 5 bases and the V segment lost 4 bases, leaving 3 bases of the junction unmatched. The CDR3 sequence is 14 residues long. Germline V lookup: CDR1 MGHDK, CDR2 SYGVNS. Produced via immunoSEQ multiplex PCR; TCRdb's table is partial and in-frame only. Of around 200,000 clones listed, roughly 88% were seen once; the top ten hold around 6%. These data come from a study of blood T cell repertoires in COVID-19. Study context: The United States, Italy and Spain were the sources of the acute and convalescent COVID-19 samples. The analysed material was cDNA or gDNA that came from T cells, B-cell-depleted T cells, or PBMCs.

The age range of participants was about 18 to 90 years, with residence in about 25 US areas. Participants had their cohort set by participant-reported clinical history. Sequencing was performed on PBMCs or T cells enriched from blood (not recorded which). The V call is TRBV25-1, the J call TRBJ1-2; 11 bases fit TRBD1. This TCR was sampled from a man aged 35 to 55 with acute COVID-19. The CDR3 sequence: CASSGDRGAYGYTF. The CDR3 DNA is TGTGCCAGCAGTGGGGACAGGGGGGCATATGGCTACACCTTC.